These 14 T cell receptor beta chains came from one sample sequenced in a study of blood T cell repertoires in COVID-19. The data were produced by immunoSEQ multiplex PCR, yet TCRdb's version contains in-frame clones alone and is incomplete. The sample lists 170,000 or so clones; under 85% were seen once. The sample was peripheral blood. These receptors were obtained from a woman aged 70 to 79 with COVID-19, enrolled during active disease.

The V call is TRBV24-1, the J call TRBJ2-2; weak D call: TRBD1 (6 bases). CDR3 length: 15 amino acids. The V end lost 5 bases, the J end lost 3 bases, and 12 bases lay between the germline ends. Germline V gene sequence: CDR1 KGHDR, CDR2 SFDVKD. CDR3: CATSGGGFHTGELFF. CDR3 DNA sequence: TGTGCCACCAGTGGAGGGGGATTTCACACCGGGGAGCTGTTTTTT.

This clone was observed once. The J gene is TRBJ2-3, the V gene TRBV7-2, with D maybe TRBD1 (6 bases). The CDR3 extends over 15 amino acids. Germline CDR1 and CDR2: SGHTA and FQGNSA. Trimming left V 4 bases short and J 0 bases short, with 11 bases between. The CDR3: CASSYSQGSTDTQYF. For the CDR3, the DNA is TGTGCCAGCAGCTACTCACAGGGAAGCACAGATACGCAGTATTTT.

The rearrangement uses TRBV6-6 and TRBJ2-7; 9 bases map to TRBD1. Germline assignment: CDR1 MNHNY and CDR2 SVGAGI (reference sequence). The CDR3 runs 13 residues. J lost 4 bases, V lost 7 bases, and 5 bases had no gene match. The CDR3: CASTTGGIYEQYF. The CDR3 DNA is TGTGCCAGCACTACAGGGGGCATATACGAGCAGTACTTC.

This clone appeared a single time. The chain recombines TRBV4-2 with TRBJ2-4, with D perhaps matching TRBD1 (6 bases). V lost 5 bases to trimming and J lost 0 bases, with 11 bases between them. The V gene's germline CDR1 is LGHNA and CDR2 YNFKEQ. The CDR3 has 15 residues. CDR3 bases: TGTGCCAGCAGCTCCCGGGACATAGCCAAAAACATTCAGTACTTC. It is translated as CASSSRDIAKNIQYF.

The V gene is TRBV29-1, the J gene TRBJ2-2; TRBD1 is a possible D gene (6 bases). Looked up from germline, CDR1 is SQVTM and CDR2 is ANQGSEA. The CDR3 totals 14 residues. Trimming pared 3 bases from V and 2 bases from J, leaving 10 bases between. The CDR3 nucleotides are TGCAGCGTTGAGGGGACAAAAAACACCGGGGAGCTGTTTTTT. It yields the protein CSVEGTKNTGELFF.

This clone was observed a single time. The CDR3 coding sequence is TGTGCCAGCAGCTCCCGGGACAGGCTCACAGATACGCAGTATTTT. Translated: CASSSRDRLTDTQYF. The chain uses TRBV7-2 and TRBJ2-3; 8 bases align to TRBD1. The trim removed 4 bases at V and 2 bases at J, leaving 5 bases unmatched. Germline loops: CDR1 SGHTA, CDR2 FQGNSA. The CDR3 length is 15 residues.

The rearrangement joins TRBV27 to TRBJ1-1; D is unresolved. CDR3 size: 13 residues. Per the germline V gene, CDR1 is MNHEY and CDR2 is SMNVEV (reference sequence). Deletions cut 5 bases from V and 0 bases from J, with 7 bases between. CDR3 sequence reads: CASSQDLNTEAFF. The CDR3 DNA follows: TGTGCCAGCAGTCAAGACTTGAACACTGAAGCTTTCTTT.

This clone was recorded a few times. The chain is built from TRBV20-1 and TRBJ1-4, with TRBD1 as a possible D gene (6 bases). Deletions cut 3 bases from V and 7 bases from J, with 24 bases between. The CDR3 has 17 amino acids. Germline V gene lookup returns CDR1 DFQATT and CDR2 SNEGSKA (reference sequence). CDR3 protein: CSASLPRDNSPSEKLFF. The CDR3 coding sequence is TGCAGTGCTAGTCTCCCGAGGGACAATAGTCCGTCTGAAAAACTGTTTTTT.

This chain joins TRBV6-2 or TRBV6-3 and TRBJ2-7, with 11 bases matching TRBD2. Looked up from germline, CDR1 is MNHEY and CDR2 is SVGEGT. The CDR3 runs 16 residues. V gave up 2 bases and J gave up 3 bases; unmatched junction bases: 6. CDR3 in amino acids: CASSYPTSGTFYEQYF. The CDR3 nucleotides are TGTGCCAGCAGTTACCCGACTAGCGGGACGTTCTACGAGCAGTACTTC.

This sequence joins TRBV3-1 (or the pseudogene TRBV3-2) and TRBJ1-1, with D possibly matching TRBD1 (5 bases). The CDR3 is 15 residues long. Germline CDR1 LGHDT, CDR2 YNNKEL (reference sequence). V was pared by 1 base and J by 1 base, with 10 bases between. CDR3 sequence reads: CASSQAGGRNTEAFF. The CDR3, as DNA: TGTGCCAGCAGCCAAGCCGGGGGGAGGAACACTGAAGCTTTCTTT.

The V call is TRBV7-2, the J call TRBJ2-7; D might be TRBD2 (6 bases). The V and J ends lost 5 bases and 5 bases respectively, with 19 bases between them. CDR1 and CDR2 from the germline V gene are SGHTA and FQGNSA. The CDR3 totals 15 residues. CDR3 bases: TGTGCCAGCAGCATTCTAGCGATACCTTTGAACGAGCAGTACTTC. It specifies CASSILAIPLNEQYF.

This clone was counted ten times or more. The chain joins TRBV7-9 to TRBJ2-7, with TRBD2 matching over 8 bases. From germline, CDR1 is SEHNR and CDR2 FQNEAQ (reference sequence). The CDR3 loop spans 15 amino acids. V lost 1 base and J lost 1; bases outside the gene matches: 3. The CDR3 loop is CASSLVIAGSYEQYF. CDR3 DNA sequence: TGTGCCAGCAGCTTAGTAATAGCGGGGTCCTACGAGCAGTACTTC. Using reference TRBV7-9 and TRBJ2-7 for the parts outside the CDR3, the full variable domain is DTGVSQNPRHKITKRGQNVTFRCDPISEHNRLYWYRQTLGQGPEFLTYFQNEAQLEKSRLLSDRFSAERPKGSFSTLEIQRTEQGDSAMYLCASSLVIAGSYEQYFGPGTRLTVT.

The gene calls are TRBV7-2 and TRBJ1-3; TRBD1 matches at 10 bases. The V and J ends lost 5 bases and 8 bases, in that order; junction bases with no gene match: 6. Germline V gives CDR1 SGHTA, CDR2 FQGNSA. The CDR3 has 14 residues. This CDR3 is CASSPDRGRDTIYF. The CDR3 DNA reads TGTGCCAGCAGCCCTGACAGGGGGCGAGACACCATATATTTT.

The sample holds one count of this clone. This chain links TRBV7-9 with TRBJ1-2, with D uncertain. The CDR3 consists of 15 residues. The V end was cut by 2 bases, the J end by 5 bases, with 15 bases between. The germline V gene has CDR1 SEHNR and CDR2 FQNEAQ (reference sequence). CDR3 DNA sequence: TGTGCCAGCAGCTTATTAATGGTATCTACTTATGGCTACACCTTC. Protein sequence: CASSLLMVSTYGYTF.